One TCR beta chain is described in this entry. This clone was recorded a few times. It lacks a known antigen. No much larger clone exists at a distance of one base, and base qualities are not known. These data belong to a study of Ad26.COV2.S vaccination and SARS-CoV-2 variants (dated by TCRdb to about 2021). For the study in its entirety: Vaccine-arm donors were drawn from COV1001, a multicentre, randomized, double-blind, placebo-controlled phase I-IIa trial of Ad26.COV2.S in healthy adults. Dosing of Ad26.COV2.S was intramuscular, at either 5x10^10 or 1x10^11 viral particles, delivered as one shot or as two shots spaced 56 days apart. The specificity and breadth of SARS-CoV-2-reactive T cell receptors after Ad26.COV2.S vaccination were assessed by TCRbeta repertoire sequencing. The TCR-sequenced set comprised about 32 samples: approximately 20 Ad26.COV2.S vaccine recipients, 5 placebo recipients and 8 SARS-CoV-2 convalescent individuals. Trial participants were randomized into five groups of five, in which low-dose or high-dose Ad26.COV2.S was given once or twice, or placebo was given on both occasions. Throughout the experiments and outcome assessment, investigators stayed blinded to trial group allocation.

Overall study outcomes, separate from this receptor: After vaccination, substantial breadth of spike-specific CD8+ and CD4+ T cell responses was reported. The authors noted that total T cell responses may have been underestimated by the TCR breadth and depth analyses. Comparing responses between vaccine doses or regimens was not something the study was powered to do. Higher spike-specific TCR breadth was observed in Ad26.COV2.S recipients than in placebo recipients (P = 0.0014). Vaccine and placebo recipients had comparable non-spike TCR breadth, which fits with the vaccine containing only spike.

The immunoSEQ Assay was the method used to sequence TCRbeta CDR3 regions. After extraction, genomic DNA underwent amplification by bias-controlled multiplex PCR, followed by high-throughput sequencing. Per the original workflow: To quantify the absolute abundance of every unique TCRbeta CDR3 region, sequences were collapsed and filtered. T cell fraction was estimated by normalization of TCRbeta template counts to usable DNA, with usable DNA being measured through amplification of reference genes present in all nucleated cells. Repertoire TCRs were annotated as SARS-CoV-2-specific by exact matching of V gene, CDR3 amino acid sequence and J gene to a known reactive TCR set. The reference SARS-CoV-2 TCR set came from MIRA and was filtered for enrichment in COVID-19-positive ImmuneCODE repertoires, removing public or cross-reactive TCRs. Drawing on the MIRA antigens, annotated TCRs were analysed further at the level of specific ORF or position within ORF. Depth was the summed frequency of annotated unique rearrangements, while breadth was defined as annotated unique rearrangements over total unique productive rearrangements. Two-sided Wilcoxon rank-sum tests were used to compare TCR breadth between groups. In its TCRdb copy, this immuneACCESS table keeps in-frame sequences only and misses some clones. Where compared with another copy, unresolved V genes explain less than half of these, and the others have no known cause. That table is the source of V, J and clone size, and D and trimming were worked out from the DNA. Across this sample there are about 420,000 clones, with approximately 88% seen only once. Less than 4% of the sample comes from the top ten.

The intended sense of this specimen's treatment or condition label: 15 to 20 received Ad26.COV2.S at low or high dose, single or two shots; five or six received placebo; per-sample allocation not given. Repertoires of vaccine and placebo recipients were sequenced from samples taken on day 63 after the first injection. In Cohort 1b, roughly 25 adults aged 18-55 years were enrolled at a single site in Boston, USA, between 29 July and 7 August 2020. As a vaccine, Ad26.COV2.S was a replication-incompetent adenovirus type 26 vector that expressed a prefusion-stabilized SARS-CoV-2 spike protein derived from the original Wuhan strain. V gives up 2 bases and J gives up 12 bases, and the segment between their germline ends measures 14 bases. The germline V gene sets CDR1 to SNHLY and CDR2 to FYNNEI. From cysteine to phenylalanine, the CDR3 is 14 amino acids long. The sequence is cut down to CDR3 DNA, 42 bases in frame from base 1.

This receptor chain uses TRBV2 and TRBJ1-6; the D gene remains uncertain. This TCR was sampled from a person between 18 and 59 years old who received the Ad26.COV2.S COVID-19 vaccine or a placebo. Here the sequenced sample was peripheral blood, taken in a trial of Ad26.COV2.S vaccine versus placebo. The CDR3 loop reads CASSENEETEPLHF. Read as DNA, the sequence is TGTGCCAGCAGTGAAAATGAAGAAACGGAACCCCTCCACTTT.